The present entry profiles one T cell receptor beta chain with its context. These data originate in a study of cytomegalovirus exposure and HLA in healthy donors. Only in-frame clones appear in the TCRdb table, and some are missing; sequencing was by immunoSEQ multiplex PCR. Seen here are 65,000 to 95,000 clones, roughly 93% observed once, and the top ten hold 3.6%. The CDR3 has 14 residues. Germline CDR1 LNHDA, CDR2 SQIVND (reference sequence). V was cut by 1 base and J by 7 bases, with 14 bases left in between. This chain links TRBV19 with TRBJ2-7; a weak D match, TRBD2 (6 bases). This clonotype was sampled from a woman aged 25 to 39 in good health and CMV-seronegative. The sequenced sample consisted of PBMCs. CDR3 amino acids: CASSIVGGAGEQYF. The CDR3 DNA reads TGTGCCAGTAGTATAGTCGGAGGGGCCGGAGAGCAGTACTTC.